This is a list of T cell receptor beta chains from one sample in a study of cytomegalovirus exposure and HLA in healthy donors. The method was immunoSEQ multiplex PCR; TCRdb's version includes in-frame clones alone and lacks a portion of them. This table has some 150,000 clones, 72% appearing once. The specimen was PBMCs. The receptor set was obtained from a human donor in good health. The CDR3 runs from the conserved cysteine through the conserved F or W. The D gene is left open where the match is weak. Only part of the rows carry a size: once, few, many, or a class if the clone is expanded.

CDR3nt | CDR3aa | d_gene | abundance | j_gene | v_gene
TGTGCCAGCAGTTCCCTCACAGGGGTGAATCAGCCCCAGCATTTT | CASSSLTGVNQPQHF | TRBD1 | NA | TRBJ1-5 | TRBV6-5
TGTGCCACCAGCCGTCTCTACGCCGCTTCACCCCTCCACTTT | CATSRLYAASPLHF | NA | NA | TRBJ1-6 | TRBV15
TGCGCCAGCAGCCACCCTACAGGGGGCGAAGCTTTCTTT | CASSHPTGGEAFF | TRBD1 | few | TRBJ1-1 | TRBV5-1
TGTGCCAGCTCTCCCGGACTGGAAACAGATACGCAGTATTTT | CASSPGLETDTQYF | NA | NA | TRBJ2-3 | TRBV18
TGTGCCAGCAGCTTGCCTAGCGGGGGGGGTAACACCGGGGAGCTGTTTTTT | CASSLPSGGGNTGELFF | TRBD2 | NA | TRBJ2-2 | TRBV5-4
TGTGCCAGTAGTACGCAAGGGACAGCGATGGGGGAAAAACTGTTTTTT | CASSTQGTAMGEKLFF | TRBD1 | NA | TRBJ1-4 | TRBV19
TGCAGCGTCAACGGACTAGCGGGGGGGGCAGATACGCAGTATTTT | CSVNGLAGGADTQYF | TRBD2 | few | TRBJ2-3 | TRBV29-1
TGTGCCACCAGCAGAGATCAGGTCCGTTCAGGGAGGAGGGGAGATACGCAGTATTTT | CATSRDQVRSGRRGDTQYF | NA | NA | TRBJ2-3 | TRBV15
TGTGCCTGGAGTCCCTTCAGACATAACGATTCACCCCTCCACTTT | CAWSPFRHNDSPLHF | NA | NA | TRBJ1-6 | TRBV30
TGCGCCAGCAGCCAAGGACAAATCGGCGGCTACACCTTC | CASSQGQIGGYTF | NA | NA | TRBJ1-2 | TRBV4-3
TGTGCCAGTATTAAGACAGTACCTCCTTACGAGCAGTACTTC | CASIKTVPPYEQYF | NA | NA | TRBJ2-7 | TRBV6-4
TGCGCCAGCAGCCCCACAGGGGGGGGGACTGAAGCTTTCTTT | CASSPTGGGTEAFF | TRBD1 | few | TRBJ1-1 | TRBV5-1
TGTGCCAGTAGTATTCCGGCTAACTATGGCTACACCTTC | CASSIPANYGYTF | NA | few | TRBJ1-2 | TRBV19
TGTGCCAGCAGCTTTGGAGGGAACACTGAAGCTTTCTTT | CASSFGGNTEAFF | NA | NA | TRBJ1-1 | TRBV7-8
TGTGCCTGGAGTGTGCAGGGGGCCGGGGAGCTGTTTTTT | CAWSVQGAGELFF | TRBD1 | NA | TRBJ2-2 | TRBV30
TGTGCCACGCACAGATCGTTGAGTTATGGCTACACCTTC | CATHRSLSYGYTF | NA | NA | TRBJ1-2 | TRBV18
TGTGCCAGCAGCTCCCCGAGGGAGGGACAGGGGGCCGGTGGCTACACCTTC | CASSSPREGQGAGGYTF | TRBD1 | NA | TRBJ1-2 | TRBV7-8
TGTGCCAGCAGGTTGACAGGCGACATGCTGTTCACTGAAGCTTTCTTT | CASRLTGDMLFTEAFF | NA | NA | TRBJ1-1 | TRBV5-6
TGTGCCAGCAGTTTATCGTCGGTCACGAACACTGAAGCTTTCTTT | CASSLSSVTNTEAFF | NA | NA | TRBJ1-1 | TRBV27